The next 2 T cell receptor beta chains were all read from a single sample in a study of blood T cells in healthy people across ages. Together with a sample-barcoded 5' primer, a J-beta primer mix was included in a second PCR lasting roughly 7 to 11 cycles. TCRdb used MiXCR to reprocess the 5' RACE reads, holding one entry per CDR3 protein. The data show some 760,000 distinct CDR3 sequences, about 25% seen once. These data also featured in a second study, about T cells of mothers and their children.

The sequencing sample was made of blood. The receptors here all came from a boy aged 10-17 years in good health.

This clonotype has a handful of counts. The chain recombines TRBV27 with TRBJ2-1; tentative D call: TRBD1 (6 bases). Trimming shortened V by 1 base and J by 7 bases, and 14 bases separated the two germline ends. The CDR3 contains 15 residues. Germline V lookup: CDR1 MNHEY, CDR2 SMNVEV (reference sequence). This CDR3 reads CASSLWGLSFNEQFF. The CDR3 nucleotides read TGTGCCAGCAGTTTATGGGGGCTCTCCTTTAATGAGCAGTTCTTC.

In regard to this clonotype: The CDR3 carries no conserved terminal phenylalanine or tryptophan, so it likely arises from a read error. The rearrangement uses TRBV28 and TRBJ2-6; 7 bases align to TRBD1. V lost 6 bases, J lost 12 bases, and 5 bases stayed unmatched. Germline V gives CDR1 MDHEN, CDR2 SYDVKM. CDR3 length: 12 residues. Written as DNA, the CDR3 is TGTGCCAGCAGGGGACGGACAGGCGTCCTGACTTCC. Translated, it gives CASRGRTGVLTS.